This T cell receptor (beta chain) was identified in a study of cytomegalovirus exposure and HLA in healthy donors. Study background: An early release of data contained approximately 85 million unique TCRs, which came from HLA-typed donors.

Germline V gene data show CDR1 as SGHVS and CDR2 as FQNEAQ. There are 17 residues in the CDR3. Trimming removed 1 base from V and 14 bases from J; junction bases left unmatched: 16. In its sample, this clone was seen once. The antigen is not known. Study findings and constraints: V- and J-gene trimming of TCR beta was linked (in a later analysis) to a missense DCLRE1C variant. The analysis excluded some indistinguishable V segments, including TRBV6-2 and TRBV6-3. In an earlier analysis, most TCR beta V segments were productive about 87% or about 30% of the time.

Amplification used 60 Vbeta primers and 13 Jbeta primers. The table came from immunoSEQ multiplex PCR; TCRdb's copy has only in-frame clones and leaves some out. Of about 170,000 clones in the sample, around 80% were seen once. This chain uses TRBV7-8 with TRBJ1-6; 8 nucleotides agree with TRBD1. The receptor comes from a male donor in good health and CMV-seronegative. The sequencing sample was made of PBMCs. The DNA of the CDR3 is TGTGCCAGCAGCTTAGGAGTATCGGACAGGGCCCCCCGTGCCCTCCACTTT. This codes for CASSLGVSDRAPRALHF.